This T cell receptor (beta chain) was documented in a study of T cells in Graves' hyperthyroidism and ophthalmopathy. The germline gives CDR1 SGHVT, CDR2 SQSDAQ. The CDR3 is made up of 14 amino acids. Trimming took 3 bases from V and 1 from J, leaving 6 bases between them. The authors deemed Graves' hyperthyroidism stable absent ophthalmopathy progression within 18 months. Amplified TCR beta CDR3 regions came from RNA transcripts. The TCR CDR3 first-round RT-PCR relied on the HTBI primer set. MiXCR, run by TCRdb on the multiplex PCR reads, gives a single entry per CDR3 protein. Of some 510,000 distinct CDR3 sequences in the sample, about 43% were seen once.

The J gene is TRBJ2-2, the V gene TRBV7-4; D unresolved. This receptor was taken from a woman under 30 with Graves' hyperthyroidism. The sample comprised peripheral blood or thyroid tissue (not recorded which). CDR3 in amino acids: CASSFSKNTGELFF. DNA for the CDR3: TGTGCCAGCAGCTTTAGCAAGAACACCGGGGAGCTGTTTTTT. The full variable domain, completed using reference TRBV7-4 and TRBJ2-2, is GAGVSQSPRYKVAKRGRDVALRCDSISGHVTLYWYRQTLGQGSEVLTYSQSDAQRDKSGRPSGRFSAERPERSVSTLKIQRTEQGDSAVYLCASSFSKNTGELFFGEGSRLTVL.